The next 4 T cell receptor beta chains were all read from a single sample in a study of cytomegalovirus exposure and HLA in healthy donors. With 60 Vbeta and 13 Jbeta primers, the PCR was carried out. Some clones are missing from TCRdb's copy, which holds only in-frame ones; the method was immunoSEQ multiplex PCR. The sample lists tens of thousands of clones, around nine tenths occurring once. What was sequenced was PBMCs. These receptors originate from a woman aged 18 to 35 in good health and CMV-seronegative.

The chain is built from TRBV14 and TRBJ2-7, with D possibly being TRBD2 (6 bases). The CDR3 contains 16 residues. In germline, CDR1 is SGHDN, CDR2 FVKESK. V gave up 2 bases and J gave up 0 bases, with 14 bases separating them. CDR3 nucleotide sequence: TGTGCCAGCAGCCAATATCGCGGGACTTCCTCCTACGAGCAGTACTTC. Translated: CASSQYRGTSSYEQYF.

This chain joins TRBV6-1 and TRBJ1-5; no firm D call. Looked up from germline, CDR1 is MNHNS and CDR2 is SASEGT. Trimming cost V 4 bases and J 0 bases, with 7 bases left between them. The CDR3 covers 14 residues. CDR3 in DNA: TGTGCCAGCAGTGGAGAGATTAGCAATCAGCCCCAGCATTTT. Protein product: CASSGEISNQPQHF.

J is TRBJ2-1 and V is TRBV7-9, with 11 positions matching TRBD2. CDR1 and CDR2 (germline): SEHNR, FQNEAQ (reference sequence). Losses at the gene ends were 4 bases for V and 14 bases for J; bases not matched to a gene: 10. This CDR3 has 14 amino acids. This CDR3 reads CASSSRASGGSKFF. CDR3 coding DNA: TGTGCCAGCAGCTCCCGGGCTAGCGGGGGGTCGAAGTTCTTC.

About this clone itself: An end of the junction does not agree with germline; a read error may underlie this. This chain links TRBV28 with TRBJ2-7; possible D gene TRBD2, 5 bases. This CDR3 comprises 13 residues. Germline V gives CDR1 MDHEN, CDR2 SYDVKM. CDR3 sequence: CASSKLHLGVIHF. CDR3 bases: TGTGCCAGCAGCAAACTCCACTTGGGAGTCATACACTTC.